This TCR beta chain was recorded in a study of blood T cell repertoires in COVID-19. Study in general: The origin of the acute and convalescent COVID-19 samples was the United States, Italy and Spain.

V lost 2 bases to trimming and J lost 3 bases, with 8 bases between them. The CDR3 totals 13 residues. Germline CDR1 and CDR2: SGHRS and YFSETQ. Here immunoSEQ multiplex PCR was the method, and the copy in TCRdb shows in-frame clones only, minus some. The sample includes about 300,000 clones, approximately 90% of them seen just once. This receptor was identified in a man in his forties or fifties with acute or convalescent COVID-19. The sample taken for sequencing was peripheral blood. This rearrangement joins TRBV5-1 to TRBJ1-2; D perhaps matches TRBD1 (5 bases). The CDR3 sequence is CASSFDSYYGYTF. Here the CDR3 DNA reads TGCGCCAGCAGCTTCGACAGTTACTATGGCTACACCTTC.